This TCR beta chain was sequenced during a study of T cells after posttransplantation cyclophosphamide listed by TCRdb under 2016. Regarding the complete study: T cell repertoire reconstitution was tracked by TRB sequencing after myeloablative bone marrow transplantation in which posttransplantation cyclophosphamide was used as GVHD prophylaxis. Antigen receptor sequencing was done on samples from about 34 PTCy-treated patients and from about 17 related bone marrow donors of those patients. Blood from all 35 or so PTCy patients who had 1-year posttransplant specimens underwent TRB sequencing. Up to about 3 additional blood samples from 2 to 5.2 years after transplant were also TRB-sequenced in 3 patients, as was pretransplant blood from 4 patients. Because TRA and TRB clonality were tightly correlated in roughly 10 samples, subsequent TCR analyses were focused on TRB only. Public TRB sequences were searched against a database of over 3,600 sequences associated with responses to pathogens, tumor antigens, self-antigens and alloantigens.

On the day of marrow donation, related bone marrow donors gave peripheral blood samples. Peripheral blood and bone marrow mononuclear cells were isolated by Ficoll-Hypaque density centrifugation and were cryopreserved. On this clone itself: No antigen is known for it. No qualities accompany the bases; no much larger clone lies one base away.

TRB sequencing used genomic DNA with the immunoSEQ assay at survey resolution or the hsTCRB kit. In the original analysis: The immunoSEQ software handled the initial read processing, while the LymphoSeq R package was used for the repertoire analyses. Clonality was calculated as 1 minus normalized Shannon entropy, and the Gini coefficient was also calculated for each TRB dataset. To infer phenotypes in unsorted samples, TRB sequences from sorted subsets of the recipient or donor were mapped onto the unsorted samples of the same recipient. Imported from immuneACCESS, the table was reduced by TCRdb to in-frame sequences with V and J called. These copies leave out some clones; in studies compared against another copy, an unresolved V gene accounts for under half, and the cause of the remainder is not known. V and J calls plus clone size are reproduced from that table; the DNA served to infer D and trimming. The sample table records some 61,000 clones; over 85% of these occur just once. The ten most abundant clones make up around 3.1% of the sample.

What the research found in general, with its limitations: At 1-2 months, donor-recipient similarity was low but rose over the first year, and the later blood repertoires were often dominated by donor CD8+ memory clones. Across 45 patients, TRB clonality was highly associated with recipient CMV seropositivity and CMV reactivation, and PTCy diversity was similar to diversity in CNI/methotrexate controls. The TRB repertoires of T cells infiltrating skin or GI tract showed only limited overlap with the TRB repertoires of T cells in blood.

Sequences MNHEY (CDR1) and SVGAGI (CDR2) are obtained from the germline V gene. The CDR3 covers 15 residues, taking in both the cysteine and the phenylalanine. Just CDR3 DNA is preserved here, 45 bases in frame from base 1. V is reduced by 6 bases and J by 1 base, leaving a spacing of 15 bases between them. This TCR derives from a woman aged 25-40 years in good health and a related stem cell transplant donor. The chain was built from TRBV6-5 and TRBJ1-1, with TRBD1 as a weak D call on 6 bases. Source material: PBMCs. The DNA sequence is given as TGTGCCAGCAGCCCGAATTACAGGGCGAACACTGAAGCTTTCTTT. It translates as CASSPNYRANTEAFF.